This is a list of T cell receptor beta chains from one sample in a study of cytomegalovirus exposure and HLA in healthy donors. Sequenced by immunoSEQ multiplex PCR; TCRdb stores in-frame clones only, minus some. Here the sample spans roughly 190,000 clones, roughly 80% being singletons. The sample comprised PBMCs. The source is a woman between 18 and 29 years old in good health and CMV-seronegative. Both conserved end residues are part of each CDR3. The order of the fields is D gene, V gene, J gene, clone size, CDR3 protein, CDR3 DNA. The D gene is left open where the match is weak. For some rows the clone size is stated as once, few or many, or as a class when expanded; others skip it.

d_gene: NA; v_gene: TRBV7-2; j_gene: TRBJ2-3; abundance: NA; CDR3aa: CASGQYTDTQYF; CDR3nt: TGTGCCAGCGGACAGTACACAGATACGCAGTATTTT
d_gene: NA; v_gene: TRBV4-2; j_gene: TRBJ1-1; abundance: NA; CDR3aa: CASSQVYRPHADTEAFF; CDR3nt: TGTGCCAGCAGCCAAGTTTATCGCCCCCATGCGGACACTGAAGCTTTCTTT
d_gene: TRBD1; v_gene: TRBV5-1; j_gene: TRBJ1-1; abundance: NA; CDR3aa: CASSLRGGGTEAFF; CDR3nt: TGCGCCAGCAGCTTGAGAGGGGGCGGCACTGAAGCTTTCTTT
d_gene: NA; v_gene: TRBV23-1; j_gene: TRBJ2-7; abundance: once; CDR3aa: CASSQAREHEQYF; CDR3nt: TGCGCCAGCAGTCAGGCCAGGGAACACGAGCAGTACTTC
d_gene: TRBD1; v_gene: TRBV29-1; j_gene: TRBJ1-1; abundance: NA; CDR3aa: CSVETGVNTEAFF; CDR3nt: TGCAGCGTAGAAACAGGGGTAAACACTGAAGCTTTCTTT
d_gene: TRBD2; v_gene: TRBV9; j_gene: TRBJ2-7; abundance: NA; CDR3aa: CASSVGLAGLHEQYF; CDR3nt: TGTGCCAGCAGCGTCGGACTAGCGGGCCTGCACGAGCAGTACTTC
d_gene: NA; v_gene: TRBV27; j_gene: TRBJ1-5; abundance: NA; CDR3aa: CAGSFQAGGNQPQHF; CDR3nt: TGTGCCGGCAGTTTCCAGGCAGGAGGAAATCAGCCCCAGCATTTT
d_gene: TRBD1; v_gene: TRBV5-8; j_gene: TRBJ1-5; abundance: NA; CDR3aa: CASSLYRGNQPQHF; CDR3nt: TGTGCCAGCAGCTTGTACAGGGGAAATCAGCCCCAGCATTTT
d_gene: TRBD1; v_gene: TRBV28; j_gene: TRBJ1-1; abundance: NA; CDR3aa: CASTIEGGFTEAFF; CDR3nt: TGTGCCAGCACCATTGAAGGGGGCTTCACTGAAGCTTTCTTT
d_gene: TRBD1; v_gene: TRBV9; j_gene: TRBJ1-5; abundance: NA; CDR3aa: CASSATGGFQPQHF; CDR3nt: TGTGCCAGCAGCGCCACAGGGGGCTTTCAGCCCCAGCATTTT
d_gene: NA; v_gene: TRBV29-1; j_gene: TRBJ1-2; abundance: NA; CDR3aa: CSVERGYYGYTF; CDR3nt: TGCAGCGTTGAACGGGGGTACTATGGCTACACCTTC
d_gene: TRBD2; v_gene: TRBV27; j_gene: TRBJ2-7; abundance: NA; CDR3aa: CASSFLPSGSSYEQYF; CDR3nt: TGTGCCAGCAGTTTTCTTCCTAGCGGGAGCTCCTACGAGCAGTACTTC
d_gene: TRBD2; v_gene: TRBV4-1; j_gene: TRBJ2-1; abundance: NA; CDR3aa: CASSQESGSRYNEQFF; CDR3nt: TGCGCCAGCAGCCAAGAAAGCGGGAGTAGATACAATGAGCAGTTCTTC
d_gene: NA; v_gene: TRBV28; j_gene: TRBJ1-3; abundance: once; CDR3aa: CASSLRHISGNTIYF; CDR3nt: TGTGCCAGCAGTTTAAGACATATCTCTGGAAACACCATATATTTT
d_gene: TRBD1; v_gene: TRBV10-3; j_gene: TRBJ1-2; abundance: NA; CDR3aa: CAISAGQKFNYGYTF; CDR3nt: TGTGCCATCAGTGCGGGACAGAAGTTTAACTATGGCTACACCTTC
d_gene: TRBD1; v_gene: TRBV27; j_gene: TRBJ2-3; abundance: NA; CDR3aa: CASSSNRGSKDTQYF; CDR3nt: TGTGCCAGCAGTTCAAACAGGGGATCCAAAGATACGCAGTATTTT
d_gene: NA; v_gene: TRBV9; j_gene: TRBJ2-5; abundance: NA; CDR3aa: CASSRGFAETQYF; CDR3nt: TGTGCCAGCAGTCGGGGGTTCGCAGAGACCCAGTACTTC
d_gene: NA; v_gene: TRBV27; j_gene: TRBJ2-5; abundance: NA; CDR3aa: CASSLWSQQETQYF; CDR3nt: TGTGCCAGCAGTTTATGGTCCCAGCAAGAGACCCAGTACTTC
d_gene: TRBD2; v_gene: TRBV6-5; j_gene: TRBJ2-5; abundance: few; CDR3aa: CASSTPSGRQETQYF; CDR3nt: TGTGCCAGCAGTACGCCTAGCGGGAGACAAGAGACCCAGTACTTC
d_gene: NA; v_gene: TRBV6-6; j_gene: TRBJ2-6; abundance: NA; CDR3aa: CASSYLTVGANVLTF; CDR3nt: TGTGCCAGCAGTTACTTAACGGTAGGGGCCAACGTCCTGACTTTC
d_gene: NA; v_gene: TRBV11-3; j_gene: TRBJ1-1; abundance: NA; CDR3aa: CASSFTANTEAFF; CDR3nt: TGTGCCAGCAGCTTTACAGCGAACACTGAAGCTTTCTTT
d_gene: NA; v_gene: TRBV19; j_gene: TRBJ1-2; abundance: NA; CDR3aa: CASSHTLEDYGYTF; CDR3nt: TGTGCCAGTAGCCATACCTTGGAGGACTATGGCTACACCTTC
d_gene: NA; v_gene: TRBV11-2; j_gene: TRBJ1-4; abundance: NA; CDR3aa: CASSLEAANEKLFF; CDR3nt: TGTGCCAGCAGCTTAGAGGCCGCCAATGAAAAACTGTTTTTT
d_gene: TRBD1; v_gene: TRBV5-6; j_gene: TRBJ2-5; abundance: NA; CDR3aa: CASSPGTGVGETQYF; CDR3nt: TGTGCCAGCAGCCCCGGGACAGGGGTGGGAGAGACCCAGTACTTC
d_gene: NA; v_gene: TRBV19; j_gene: TRBJ2-3; abundance: NA; CDR3aa: CATHRAFADTQYF; CDR3nt: TGTGCCACGCACAGGGCCTTCGCAGATACGCAGTATTTT
d_gene: NA; v_gene: TRBV10-3; j_gene: TRBJ2-7; abundance: NA; CDR3aa: CAISESSSRSYEQYF; CDR3nt: TGTGCCATCAGTGAGTCCTCTAGCCGATCCTACGAGCAGTACTTC
d_gene: TRBD2; v_gene: TRBV7-2; j_gene: TRBJ2-7; abundance: NA; CDR3aa: CASSLAGGPHEQYF; CDR3nt: TGTGCCAGCAGCTTAGCGGGAGGGCCCCACGAGCAGTACTTC
d_gene: NA; v_gene: TRBV4-3; j_gene: TRBJ1-6; abundance: once; CDR3aa: CASSLILGGGEDSPLHF; CDR3nt: TGCGCCAGCAGCCTAATCCTAGGGGGGGGCGAGGATTCACCCCTCCACTTT
d_gene: TRBD2; v_gene: TRBV25-1; j_gene: TRBJ2-1; abundance: NA; CDR3aa: CASSVRLAAYNEQFF; CDR3nt: TGTGCCAGCAGTGTAAGGCTAGCGGCCTACAATGAGCAGTTCTTC
d_gene: NA; v_gene: TRBV2; j_gene: TRBJ1-6; abundance: NA; CDR3aa: CASSETGRNSPLHF; CDR3nt: TGTGCCAGCAGTGAAACGGGGAGAAATTCACCCCTCCACTTT
d_gene: TRBD2; v_gene: TRBV27; j_gene: TRBJ2-5; abundance: once; CDR3aa: CASSQKREGGARTQYF; CDR3nt: TGTGCCAGCAGTCAGAAGCGGGAGGGTGGGGCCAGGACCCAGTACTTC
d_gene: NA; v_gene: TRBV28; j_gene: TRBJ1-1; abundance: NA; CDR3aa: CASSFTANTEAFF; CDR3nt: TGTGCCAGCAGTTTTACAGCGAACACTGAAGCTTTCTTT
d_gene: NA; v_gene: TRBV7-9; j_gene: TRBJ2-7; abundance: NA; CDR3aa: CASSPEGHILEQYF; CDR3nt: TGTGCCAGCAGCCCAGAGGGACATATCCTTGAGCAGTACTTC
d_gene: NA; v_gene: TRBV6-5; j_gene: TRBJ1-2; abundance: NA; CDR3aa: CASSRRGDYGYTF; CDR3nt: TGTGCCAGCAGCCGGCGCGGGGACTATGGCTACACCTTC
d_gene: NA; v_gene: TRBV5-1; j_gene: TRBJ2-6; abundance: few; CDR3aa: CASSLDVGGAGANVLTF; CDR3nt: TGCGCCAGCAGCTTGGATGTCGGGGGAGCTGGGGCCAACGTCCTGACTTTC
d_gene: TRBD1; v_gene: TRBV4-3; j_gene: TRBJ1-1; abundance: NA; CDR3aa: CASSQVDRVKTEAFF; CDR3nt: TGCGCCAGCAGCCAAGTGGACAGGGTAAAGACTGAAGCTTTCTTT
d_gene: NA; v_gene: TRBV4-3; j_gene: TRBJ2-5; abundance: NA; CDR3aa: CASSQRVAAQETQYF; CDR3nt: TGCGCCAGCAGCCAACGAGTAGCGGCCCAAGAGACCCAGTACTTC
d_gene: NA; v_gene: TRBV20-1; j_gene: TRBJ2-7; abundance: NA; CDR3aa: CSARRNYEQYF; CDR3nt: TGCAGTGCTAGGAGAAACTACGAGCAGTACTTC
d_gene: TRBD1; v_gene: TRBV7-9; j_gene: TRBJ2-7; abundance: NA; CDR3aa: CASSWTGTARGEQYF; CDR3nt: TGTGCCAGCAGCTGGACCGGGACAGCCAGGGGGGAGCAGTACTTC
d_gene: TRBD1; v_gene: TRBV6-1; j_gene: TRBJ2-1; abundance: NA; CDR3aa: CASSEGVGQVNEQFF; CDR3nt: TGTGCCAGCAGTGAAGGGGTGGGACAGGTCAATGAGCAGTTCTTC
d_gene: NA; v_gene: TRBV27; j_gene: TRBJ2-1; abundance: NA; CDR3aa: CASSSQGNYNEQFF; CDR3nt: TGTGCCAGCAGTTCACAGGGTAACTACAATGAGCAGTTCTTC
d_gene: NA; v_gene: TRBV28; j_gene: TRBJ2-7; abundance: NA; CDR3aa: CASTPGYEQYF; CDR3nt: TGTGCCAGCACCCCAGGCTACGAGCAGTACTTC
d_gene: TRBD1; v_gene: TRBV4-3; j_gene: TRBJ1-5; abundance: NA; CDR3aa: CASSQDRNQPQHF; CDR3nt: TGCGCCAGCAGCCAGGACAGGAATCAGCCCCAGCATTTT
d_gene: NA; v_gene: TRBV18; j_gene: TRBJ1-5; abundance: NA; CDR3aa: CASSPDTGNQPQHF; CDR3nt: TGTGCCAGCTCACCGGACACGGGCAATCAGCCCCAGCATTTT
d_gene: TRBD1; v_gene: TRBV28; j_gene: TRBJ1-1; abundance: few; CDR3aa: CASSTRGPTEAFF; CDR3nt: TGTGCCAGCAGTACCAGGGGGCCCACTGAAGCTTTCTTT
d_gene: TRBD2; v_gene: TRBV7-7; j_gene: TRBJ2-1; abundance: NA; CDR3aa: CASSLSGRGYEQFF; CDR3nt: TGTGCTAGCAGCTTGAGCGGGAGGGGATATGAGCAGTTCTTC
d_gene: NA; v_gene: TRBV5-6; j_gene: TRBJ1-5; abundance: few; CDR3aa: CASSLRGQPQHF; CDR3nt: TGTGCCAGCAGCCTCAGGGGTCAGCCCCAGCATTTT
d_gene: NA; v_gene: TRBV30; j_gene: TRBJ2-2; abundance: few; CDR3aa: CAWSVDTGELFF; CDR3nt: TGTGCCTGGAGCGTCGACACCGGGGAGCTGTTTTTT
d_gene: TRBD1; v_gene: TRBV29-1; j_gene: TRBJ1-1; abundance: NA; CDR3aa: CSVGTGVLEAFF; CDR3nt: TGCAGCGTAGGGACAGGGGTTCTTGAAGCTTTCTTT
d_gene: TRBD2; v_gene: TRBV11-3; j_gene: TRBJ2-3; abundance: NA; CDR3aa: CASSWGLAGTETDTQYF; CDR3nt: TGTGCCAGCAGCTGGGGACTAGCGGGAACTGAAACAGATACGCAGTATTTT
d_gene: NA; v_gene: TRBV11-2; j_gene: TRBJ2-2; abundance: NA; CDR3aa: CASSLVTAYGELFF; CDR3nt: TGTGCCAGCAGCTTAGTCACAGCCTACGGGGAGCTGTTTTTT
d_gene: TRBD2; v_gene: TRBV4-3; j_gene: TRBJ2-7; abundance: NA; CDR3aa: CASSQDWREYRSYEQYF; CDR3nt: TGCGCCAGCAGCCAAGATTGGCGGGAGTATAGGTCCTACGAGCAGTACTTC
d_gene: NA; v_gene: TRBV30; j_gene: TRBJ2-7; abundance: NA; CDR3aa: CAWSDVNRDPYEQYF; CDR3nt: TGTGCCTGGAGCGACGTAAACAGGGACCCCTACGAGCAGTACTTC
d_gene: TRBD1; v_gene: TRBV7-9; j_gene: TRBJ1-3; abundance: NA; CDR3aa: CASSPGPGQGARGNTIYF; CDR3nt: TGTGCCAGCAGCCCAGGGCCGGGACAGGGGGCGAGGGGAAACACCATATATTTT
d_gene: NA; v_gene: TRBV9; j_gene: TRBJ2-1; abundance: NA; CDR3aa: CASSLHYSYNEQFF; CDR3nt: TGTGCCAGCAGCTTACACTACTCCTACAATGAGCAGTTCTTC